This T cell receptor beta chain was captured by sequencing in a study of blood T cell repertoires in COVID-19. Authors' analysis steps: Reference gene primer amplification gave nucleated cell count estimates. The protocol was immunoSEQ multiplex PCR, while the TCRdb copy is restricted to in-frame clones and leaves out a portion. V and J calls and clone size are given by that table; D and trimming were obtained from the DNA. The sample records around 380,000 clones, roughly 77% being singletons. This CDR3 region has 17 residues. Germline V lookup: CDR1 SGHAT, CDR2 FQNNGV. With 5 bases removed from V and 5 bases from J, the gap between germline ends came to 22 bases.

The clonotype originates from a human donor with acute or convalescent COVID-19. The donor label of this sample is uncertain. Source material: peripheral blood. V usage is TRBV11-2 and J usage is TRBJ2-1, with D perhaps matching TRBD1 (6 bases). The CDR3 nucleotides read TGTGCCAGCAGCAACCCCGGACAGTCAGAGGGGCACAATGAGCAGTTCTTC. Its protein is CASSNPGQSEGHNEQFF.